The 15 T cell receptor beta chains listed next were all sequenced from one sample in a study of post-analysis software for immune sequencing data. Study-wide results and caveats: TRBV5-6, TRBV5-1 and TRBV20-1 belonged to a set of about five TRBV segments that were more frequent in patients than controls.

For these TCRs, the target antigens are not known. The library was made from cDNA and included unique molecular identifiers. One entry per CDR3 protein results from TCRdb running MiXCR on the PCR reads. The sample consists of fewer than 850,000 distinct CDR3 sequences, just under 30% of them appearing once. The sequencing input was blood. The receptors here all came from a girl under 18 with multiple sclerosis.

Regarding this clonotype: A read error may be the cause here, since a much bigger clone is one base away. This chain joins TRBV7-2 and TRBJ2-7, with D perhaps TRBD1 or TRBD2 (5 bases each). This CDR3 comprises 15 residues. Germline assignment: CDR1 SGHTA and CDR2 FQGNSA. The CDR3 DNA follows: TGTGTCAGCAGCTCAGGGCGGACTCCTGCTCCCGAGCAGTACTTC. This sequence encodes CVSSSGRTPAPEQYF. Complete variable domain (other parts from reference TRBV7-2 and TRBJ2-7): GAGVSQSPSNKVTEKGKDVELRCDPISGHTALYWYRQSLGQGLEFLIYFQGNSAPDKSGLPSDRFSAERTGGSVSTLTIQRTQQEDSAVYLCVSSSGRTPAPEQYFGPGTRLTVT.

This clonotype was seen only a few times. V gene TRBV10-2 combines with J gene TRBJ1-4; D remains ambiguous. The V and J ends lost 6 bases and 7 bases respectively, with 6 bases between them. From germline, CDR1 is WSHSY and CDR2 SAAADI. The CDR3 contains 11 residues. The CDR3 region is CASRGSEKLFF. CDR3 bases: TGCGCCAGCAGGGGTAGTGAAAAACTGTTTTTT.

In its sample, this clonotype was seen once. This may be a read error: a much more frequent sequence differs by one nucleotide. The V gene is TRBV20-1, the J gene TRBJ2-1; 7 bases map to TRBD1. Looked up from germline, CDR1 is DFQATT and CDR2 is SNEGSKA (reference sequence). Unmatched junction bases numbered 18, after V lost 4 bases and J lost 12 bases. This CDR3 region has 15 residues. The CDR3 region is CSAKHPGQTIGGQFF. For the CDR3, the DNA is TGCAGTGCTAAGCACCCGGGACAGACCATAGGAGGGCAGTTCTTC.

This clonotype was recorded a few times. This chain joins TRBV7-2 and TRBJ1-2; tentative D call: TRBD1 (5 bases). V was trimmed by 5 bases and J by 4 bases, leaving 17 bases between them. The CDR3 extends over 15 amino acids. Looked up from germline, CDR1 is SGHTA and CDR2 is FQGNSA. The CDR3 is CASSPKAGGSYGYTF. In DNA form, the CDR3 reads TGTGCCAGCAGCCCGAAAGCGGGGGGGAGCTATGGCTACACCTTC.

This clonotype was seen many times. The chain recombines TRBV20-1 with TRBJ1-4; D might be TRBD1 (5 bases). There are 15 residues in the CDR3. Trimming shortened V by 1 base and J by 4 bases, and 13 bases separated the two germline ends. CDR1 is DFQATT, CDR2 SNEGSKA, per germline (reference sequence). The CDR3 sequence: CSARGWPGHNEKLFF. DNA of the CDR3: TGCAGTGCTAGAGGGTGGCCAGGACATAATGAAAAACTGTTTTTT.

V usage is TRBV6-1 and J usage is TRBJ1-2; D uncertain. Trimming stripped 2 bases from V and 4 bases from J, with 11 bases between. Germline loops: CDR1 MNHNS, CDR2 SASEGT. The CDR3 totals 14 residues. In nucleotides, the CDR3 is TGTGCCAGCAGTGAAAATCAGGCCAGCTATGGCTACACCTTC. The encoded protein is CASSENQASYGYTF.

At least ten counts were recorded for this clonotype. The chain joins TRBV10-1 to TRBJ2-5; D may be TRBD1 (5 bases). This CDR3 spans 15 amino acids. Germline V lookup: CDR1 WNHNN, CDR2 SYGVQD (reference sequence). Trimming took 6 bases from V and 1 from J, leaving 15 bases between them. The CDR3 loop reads CASRPPGLLQETQYF. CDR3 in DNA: TGCGCCAGCAGACCTCCAGGGTTACTCCAAGAGACCCAGTACTTC.

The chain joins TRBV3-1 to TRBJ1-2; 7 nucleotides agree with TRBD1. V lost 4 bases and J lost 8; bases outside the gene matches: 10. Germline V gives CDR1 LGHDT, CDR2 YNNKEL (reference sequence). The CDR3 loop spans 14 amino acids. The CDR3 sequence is CASSPVGQFQGYTF. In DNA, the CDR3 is TGTGCCAGCAGCCCTGTGGGACAGTTCCAAGGCTACACCTTC.

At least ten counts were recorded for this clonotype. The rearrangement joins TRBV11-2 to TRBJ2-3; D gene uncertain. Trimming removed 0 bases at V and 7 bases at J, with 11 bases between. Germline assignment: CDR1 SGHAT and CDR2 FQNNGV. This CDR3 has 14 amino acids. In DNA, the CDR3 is TGTGCCAGCAGCTTAGATAAGCTGTGGCATACGCAGTATTTT. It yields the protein CASSLDKLWHTQYF.

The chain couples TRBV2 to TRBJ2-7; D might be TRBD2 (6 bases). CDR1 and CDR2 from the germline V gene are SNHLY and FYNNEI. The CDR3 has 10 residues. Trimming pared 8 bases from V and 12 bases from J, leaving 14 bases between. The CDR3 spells CASGGTELYF. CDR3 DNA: TGTGCCAGCGGGGGGACCGAGTTGTACTTC.

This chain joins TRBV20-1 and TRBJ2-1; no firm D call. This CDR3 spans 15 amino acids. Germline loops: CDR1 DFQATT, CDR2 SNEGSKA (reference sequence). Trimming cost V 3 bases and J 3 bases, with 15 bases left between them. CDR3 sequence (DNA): TGCAGTGCTAGTGGTGACTCCCCCCGCTACAATGAGCAGTTCTTC. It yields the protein CSASGDSPRYNEQFF.

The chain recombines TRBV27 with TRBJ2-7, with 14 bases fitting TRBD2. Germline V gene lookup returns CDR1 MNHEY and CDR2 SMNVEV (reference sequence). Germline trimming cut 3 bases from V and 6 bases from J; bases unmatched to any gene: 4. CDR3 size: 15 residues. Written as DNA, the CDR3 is TGTGCCAGCAGTTTCGGGACTAGCGGGAGTCGCGAGCAGTACTTC. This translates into CASSFGTSGSREQYF.

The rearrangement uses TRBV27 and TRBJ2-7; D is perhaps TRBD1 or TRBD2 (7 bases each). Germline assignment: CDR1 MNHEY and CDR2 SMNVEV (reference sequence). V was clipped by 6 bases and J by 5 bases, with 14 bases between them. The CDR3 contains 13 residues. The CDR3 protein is CASRRSGGDEQYF. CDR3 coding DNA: TGTGCCAGCAGACGATCAGGGGGGGACGAGCAGTACTTC.

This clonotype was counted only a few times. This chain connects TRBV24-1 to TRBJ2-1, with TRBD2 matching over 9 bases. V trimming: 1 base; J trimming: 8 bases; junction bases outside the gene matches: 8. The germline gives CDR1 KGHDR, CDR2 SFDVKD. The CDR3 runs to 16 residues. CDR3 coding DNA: TGTGCCACCAGTGATTTTGGCGGGGGGGGAACGGATGAGCAGTTCTTC. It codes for CATSDFGGGGTDEQFF.

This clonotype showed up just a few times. CDR3 nucleotide sequence: TGTGCCAGCAGCTTGTTGGTCCACCGACAGGGGCCCTCCTACGAGCAGTACTTC. This codes for CASSLLVHRQGPSYEQYF. The chain combines TRBV5-5 with TRBJ2-7; 8 bases align to TRBD1. The CDR3 spans 18 residues. The germline CDR1 and CDR2 sequences are SGHKS and YYEKEE (reference sequence). J lost 0 bases, V lost 1 base, and 12 bases had no gene match. Combining the CDR3 with reference TRBV5-5 and TRBJ2-7 gives the whole variable domain DAGVTQSPTHLIKTRGQQVTLRCSPISGHKSVSWYQQVLGQGPQFIFQYYEKEERGRGNFPDRFSARQFPNYSSELNVNALLLGDSALYLCASSLLVHRQGPSYEQYFGPGTRLTVT.